Listed below are T cell receptor beta chains from one sample, sequenced in a study of cytomegalovirus exposure and HLA in healthy donors. Sequencing used immunoSEQ multiplex PCR; TCRdb keeps in-frame clones, though not all of them. The data show tens of thousands of clones, about 73% seen once. Sequences were obtained from PBMCs. All receptors come from a woman aged 55-75 years in good health and CMV-seropositive. Both conserved end residues are part of each CDR3. Each record gives: J gene, clone size, V gene, D gene, CDR3 DNA, CDR3 protein. The D gene is left open where the match is weak. Clone size is not always given. Where it is, it says once, few, many or a class for expanded clones.

J: TRBJ2-1; size: .; V: TRBV9; D: .; DNA: TGTGCCAGCAGCGTAGAAGGGGCTGATGAGCAGTTCTTC; CDR3: CASSVEGADEQFF
J: TRBJ2-1; size: .; V: TRBV7-6; D: TRBD2; DNA: TGTGCCAGCAGCTTAGGGCCGTCGGGGGGGCGAAGCTCCTACAATGAGCAGTTCTTC; CDR3: CASSLGPSGGRSSYNEQFF
J: TRBJ2-2; size: .; V: TRBV4-3; D: .; DNA: TGCGCCAGCAGCCGCCTATTAGCGGAGTCCACCGGGGAGCTGTTTTTT; CDR3: CASSRLLAESTGELFF
J: TRBJ1-2; size: once; V: TRBV5-6; D: .; DNA: TGTGCCAGCAGCGAACAGGGCGACTATGGCTACACCTTC; CDR3: CASSEQGDYGYTF
J: TRBJ1-4; size: few; V: TRBV10-3; D: .; DNA: TGTGCCATCAGGCCGGACATAACTAATGAAAAACTGTTTTTT; CDR3: CAIRPDITNEKLFF
J: TRBJ2-7; size: few; V: TRBV4-1; D: .; DNA: TGCGCCAGCAGCCACGGGGGAGGCTACGAGCAGTACTTC; CDR3: CASSHGGGYEQYF
J: TRBJ2-3; size: few; V: TRBV27; D: .; DNA: TGTGCCAGCCAAAACACAGATACGCAGTATTTT; CDR3: CASQNTDTQYF
J: TRBJ1-1; size: .; V: TRBV5-4; D: .; DNA: TGTGCCAGCAGCTTGGGGGGGAGGGACATGCAAGAAGCTTTCTTT; CDR3: CASSLGGRDMQEAFF
J: TRBJ2-1; size: .; V: TRBV2; D: TRBD2; DNA: TGTGCCAGCAGCGTCGGGCTAGCGGGGGGGGAGCAGTTCTTC; CDR3: CASSVGLAGGEQFF
J: TRBJ2-5; size: .; V: TRBV19; D: .; DNA: TGTGCCAGTAGGAGGGACCTGGGGGCCCAAGAGACCCAGTACTTC; CDR3: CASRRDLGAQETQYF
J: TRBJ2-5; size: few; V: TRBV7-2; D: .; DNA: TGTGCCAGCAGCTTAGCGCCGGGAGAGACCCAGTACTTC; CDR3: CASSLAPGETQYF
J: TRBJ1-1; size: .; V: TRBV9; D: .; DNA: TGTGCCAGCAGCGTAGCTCCAGGGGTGAACACTGAAGCTTTCTTT; CDR3: CASSVAPGVNTEAFF
J: TRBJ1-1; size: once; V: TRBV18; D: TRBD1; DNA: TGTGCCAGCTCACCAGACAGGGGCTCTGAAGCTTTCTTT; CDR3: CASSPDRGSEAFF
J: TRBJ1-4; size: .; V: TRBV5-8; D: TRBD1; DNA: TGTGCCAGCAGCTTGGACCCGCAGGGGGCAAGGAGTGAAAAACTGTTTTTT; CDR3: CASSLDPQGARSEKLFF
J: TRBJ2-1; size: .; V: TRBV9; D: TRBD1; DNA: TGTGCCAGCAGCCCCCGGCAAGGTACAGGGGGCTCCTACAATGAGCAGTTCTTC; CDR3: CASSPRQGTGGSYNEQFF
J: TRBJ2-3; size: .; V: TRBV7-6; D: .; DNA: TGTGCCAGCAGCTTTGGCTCCCACACAGATACGCAGTATTTT; CDR3: CASSFGSHTDTQYF
J: TRBJ1-2; size: few; V: TRBV4-1; D: .; DNA: TGCGCCAGCAGCCAAGTAGGGGGTGAATATGGCTACACCTTC; CDR3: CASSQVGGEYGYTF
J: TRBJ2-7; size: .; V: TRBV19; D: TRBD2; DNA: TGTGCCCCCGGGAGGGTCGAAGACGTCACCTACGAGCAGTACTTC; CDR3: CAPGRVEDVTYEQYF
J: TRBJ2-5; size: few; V: TRBV5-6; D: TRBD2; DNA: TGTGCCAGCAGCTTTACGGGGGGGCGAGAGACCCAGTACTTC; CDR3: CASSFTGGRETQYF
J: TRBJ1-1; size: once; V: TRBV28; D: .; DNA: TGTGCCAGCACCTCACCACAGGGAAGGGGCACTGAAGCTTTCTTT; CDR3: CASTSPQGRGTEAFF
J: TRBJ2-7; size: few; V: TRBV6-4; D: TRBD1; DNA: TGTGCCAGCAACCACAGGGGATCCTACGAGCAGTACTTC; CDR3: CASNHRGSYEQYF
J: TRBJ2-4; size: .; V: TRBV7-2; D: TRBD1; DNA: TGTGCCAGCAGCGCGGACAGGGGCAAAAACATTCAGTACTTC; CDR3: CASSADRGKNIQYF
J: TRBJ2-7; size: .; V: TRBV6-1; D: TRBD1; DNA: TGTGCCAGCAGTCACAGGGGAACCTACGAGCAGTACTTC; CDR3: CASSHRGTYEQYF
J: TRBJ2-2; size: .; V: TRBV7-8; D: .; DNA: TGTGCCAGCAGCTTAAAGCGGCTCGGCCTTTCAAAGTTTTCCGGGGAGCTGTTTTTT; CDR3: CASSLKRLGLSKFSGELFF
J: TRBJ2-3; size: .; V: TRBV5-1; D: TRBD2; DNA: TGCGCCAGCAGCGCTAGCGGGGCCAACACAGATACGCAGTATTTT; CDR3: CASSASGANTDTQYF
J: TRBJ2-2; size: .; V: TRBV28; D: .; DNA: TGTGCCAGCAGGCTGACAGGCGGGGAGCTGTTTTTT; CDR3: CASRLTGGELFF
J: TRBJ1-2; size: .; V: TRBV5-1; D: .; DNA: TGCGCCAGCGCAGGGATTTTTAACTATGGCTACACCTTC; CDR3: CASAGIFNYGYTF
J: TRBJ1-6; size: .; V: TRBV19; D: TRBD1; DNA: TGTGCCAGTAGTATAGGACAGGGGGTTGGATCACCCCTCCACTTT; CDR3: CASSIGQGVGSPLHF
J: TRBJ1-6; size: .; V: TRBV9; D: .; DNA: TGTGCCAGCAGCGAACAGACAGGCAATTCACCCCTCCACTTT; CDR3: CASSEQTGNSPLHF
J: TRBJ2-7; size: .; V: TRBV5-1; D: TRBD1; DNA: TGCGCCAGCAGCTTGGCTCCGACAGGGGCACTAAGCGAGCAGTACTTC; CDR3: CASSLAPTGALSEQYF
J: TRBJ1-2; size: .; V: TRBV6-5; D: .; DNA: TGTGCCAGCAGTTACAGTCAACAGGGTCTTCCTGGCTACACCTTC; CDR3: CASSYSQQGLPGYTF
J: TRBJ1-1; size: few; V: TRBV4-3; D: .; DNA: TGCGCCAGCAGCCAAGATTTTTATAGGCAGGGATCCACTGAAGCTTTCTTT; CDR3: CASSQDFYRQGSTEAFF
J: TRBJ2-1; size: .; V: TRBV7-8; D: TRBD1; DNA: TGTGCCAGCAGCTTACGCCTGGAAGGGACAGGGGGACCCTACAATGAGCAGTTCTTC; CDR3: CASSLRLEGTGGPYNEQFF
J: TRBJ1-1; size: .; V: TRBV7-8; D: TRBD1; DNA: TGTGCCAGCAGCGGAAGGACAGGGACATTTGAAGCTTTCTTT; CDR3: CASSGRTGTFEAFF
J: TRBJ2-7; size: .; V: TRBV6-1; D: TRBD1; DNA: TGTGCCATCAGTGAGTCGATGGACAGGGGGCACGAGCAGTACTTC; CDR3: CAISESMDRGHEQYF
J: TRBJ2-5; size: .; V: TRBV29-1; D: .; DNA: TGCAGCGTTGAAGACAACCTCATCACGAGGCAAGAGACCCAGTACTTC; CDR3: CSVEDNLITRQETQYF
J: TRBJ2-1; size: .; V: TRBV27; D: .; DNA: TGTGCCAGCAGTTTATCGAGGGGGGGACTCAATGAGCAGTTCTTC; CDR3: CASSLSRGGLNEQFF
J: TRBJ1-1; size: .; V: TRBV7-6; D: .; DNA: TGTGCCAGCAGCCGATTTACGGGGGACACTGAAGCTTTCTTT; CDR3: CASSRFTGDTEAFF
J: TRBJ2-7; size: .; V: TRBV27; D: TRBD1; DNA: TGTGCCAGCAGTCCCCAGACAGGGGCGTACGAGCAGTACTTC; CDR3: CASSPQTGAYEQYF
J: TRBJ1-2; size: .; V: TRBV10-3; D: TRBD1; DNA: TGTGCCATCAGTGAGGGGCAGGGGGCCGGTGGCTACACCTTC; CDR3: CAISEGQGAGGYTF
J: TRBJ1-2; size: .; V: TRBV15; D: .; DNA: TGTGCCACCAGCAGAGAAGGACAACTCTTATACTATGGCTACACCTTC; CDR3: CATSREGQLLYYGYTF
J: TRBJ1-6; size: .; V: TRBV4-3; D: TRBD1; DNA: TGCGCCAGCAGCCTTCAGGGGGCTTCGGACTCACCCCTCCACTTT; CDR3: CASSLQGASDSPLHF
J: TRBJ2-7; size: .; V: TRBV5-1; D: .; DNA: TGCGCCAGCAGCTTTCGGTCAGCAAGGGGCTACGAGCAGTACTTC; CDR3: CASSFRSARGYEQYF
J: TRBJ2-3; size: .; V: TRBV21-1; D: .; DNA: TGTGCCAGGCTTTCCAGGGGCGCGGTAGCGGGGGGCCCTAGCACAGATACGCAGTATTTT; CDR3: CARLSRGAVAGGPSTDTQYF
J: TRBJ1-5; size: .; V: TRBV6-5; D: .; DNA: TGTGCCAGCAGTTACTCGGCAGGGAACGGCCAGCCCCAGCATTTT; CDR3: CASSYSAGNGQPQHF
J: TRBJ2-7; size: .; V: TRBV18; D: TRBD2; DNA: TGTGCCAGCTCACCTAAGGGAAAGAGCGGGACGCTCGAGCAGTACTTC; CDR3: CASSPKGKSGTLEQYF
J: TRBJ1-2; size: once; V: TRBV15; D: .; DNA: TGTGCCACTTCTTTAAGGGGTGGCTATGGCTACACCTTC; CDR3: CATSLRGGYGYTF
J: TRBJ1-1; size: .; V: TRBV29-1; D: .; DNA: TGCAGCGTTCCTCCAGGGGCCACTGAAGCTTTCTTT; CDR3: CSVPPGATEAFF
J: TRBJ2-5; size: .; V: TRBV14; D: .; DNA: TGTGCCAGCAGCCAGGCAGAGACCCAGTACTTC; CDR3: CASSQAETQYF
J: TRBJ1-1; size: .; V: TRBV11-2; D: .; DNA: TGTGCCAGCAGTCCCATTGTGGGGCTGAACACTGAAGCTTTCTTT; CDR3: CASSPIVGLNTEAFF